The entry below gives a single T cell receptor beta chain sequence along with its context. Antigen: not known. The data were obtained in a study of T cells expressing NK-cell markers. General observations from the study: Among several donors, these clonotypes also ranked first in the CD3+CD56-NKG2C+ fraction.

The CDR3 has 12 amino acids. What made the TCR beta cDNA was 5'RACE template switching with UMIs. TCRdb reprocessed the 5' RACE reads and stores each CDR3 protein as one record, lacking DNA. The repertoire table contains fewer than 550,000 distinct CDR3 sequences. The sequence derives from a woman aged 45 to 65 in good health. Sequencing input: blood T cells: a sorted CD56 or NKG2C T cell subset, CD4+ or CD8+ T cells, or bulk PBMC T cells (not recorded which). The V gene is TRBV12-3 or TRBV12-4, the J gene TRBJ2-1; as DNA is missing, the TRBD1 call by TCRdb cannot be tested. CDR3 amino acids: CASRTDRTEQFF.